This passage covers 16 T cell receptor beta chains from one sample sequenced in a study of T cells after posttransplantation cyclophosphamide. Profiling relied on immunoSEQ multiplex PCR, and the TCRdb table lists in-frame clones only, not all of them. Among 25,000 to 40,000 clones, 75% to 95% were seen once, and the ten largest hold around 0.1%. The naive gate required viable CD3+CD4+ or CD3+CD8+ cells with CCR7+CD45RA+CD45RO-CD95-CD27+CD28+ phenotype. Input material: naive CD4+ T cells sorted from blood. All receptors come from a man aged 25-40 years in good health and a related stem cell transplant donor.

The rearrangement joins TRBV5-1 to TRBJ1-1, with D unresolved. V lost 0 bases and J lost 4, with 10 bases in between. The CDR3 extends over 14 amino acids. Germline loops: CDR1 SGHRS, CDR2 YFSETQ. The CDR3 coding sequence is TGCGCCAGCAGCTTGGAAACCCCAGGCACTGAAGCTTTCTTT. It encodes CASSLETPGTEAFF. The full variable domain, rest sourced from reference TRBV5-1 and TRBJ1-1, is KAGVTQTPRYLIKTRGQQVTLSCSPISGHRSVSWYQQTPGQGLQFLFEYFSETQRNKGNFPGRFSGRQFSNSRSEMNVSTLELGDSALYLCASSLETPGTEAFFGQGTRLTVV.

This sequence joins TRBV7-3 and TRBJ2-6; 8 bases agree with TRBD1. The CDR3 has 18 amino acids. Germline V CDR1 and CDR2: SGHTA, FQGTGA. With 1 base clipped from V and 2 bases from J, the junction kept 7 bases outside the gene matches. CDR3 region: CASSLITGGRTGANVLTF. The CDR3 DNA reads TGTGCCAGCAGCTTAATTACAGGGGGGAGAACTGGGGCCAACGTCCTGACTTTC.

The chain combines TRBV28 with TRBJ1-4, with TRBD1 matching 7 bases. V dropped 5 bases and J dropped 9; count of bases not matched to a gene: 6. This CDR3 contains 13 residues. The germline V gene has CDR1 MDHEN and CDR2 SYDVKM. CDR3 nucleotide sequence: TGTGCCAGCAGTACGCCACAGGGGAAAAAACTGTTTTTT. Protein sequence: CASSTPQGKKLFF.

V is TRBV4-2 and J is TRBJ2-1; 13 bases fit TRBD2. This CDR3 is built from 17 residues. Germline trimming cut 3 bases from V and 6 bases from J; bases unmatched to any gene: 8. Germline loops: CDR1 LGHNA, CDR2 YNFKEQ. The CDR3 reads CASSQDSTSGGFNEQFF. The CDR3, as DNA: TGTGCCAGCAGCCAGGATTCGACTAGCGGGGGGTTCAATGAGCAGTTCTTC.

CDR3 sequence: CASSVALNTEAFF. CDR3 nucleotide sequence: TGTGCCAGCAGCGTAGCTCTGAACACTGAAGCTTTCTTT. The rearrangement uses TRBV9 and TRBJ1-1; D not certain. V was clipped by 0 bases and J by 0 bases, with 3 bases between them. There are 13 residues in the CDR3. CDR1 is SGDLS and CDR2 is YYNGEE in the germline V gene. The variable domain in full, with the rest retrieved from reference TRBV9 and TRBJ1-1, is DSGVTQTPKHLITATGQRVTLRCSPRSGDLSVYWYQQSLDQGLQFLIQYYNGEERAKGNILERFSAQQFPDLHSELNLSSLELGDSALYFCASSVALNTEAFFGQGTRLTVV.

This clone was seen just once. The chain is built from TRBV6-5 and TRBJ2-3; perhaps TRBD2 as D (5 bases). The CDR3 contains 13 residues. CDR1 MNHEY and CDR2 SVGAGI come from the germline V gene. The DNA of the CDR3 is TGTGGTTCCCGGGGTATTATCACAGATACGCAGTATTTT. This gives the protein CGSRGIITDTQYF.

The V gene is TRBV29-1, the J gene TRBJ1-5, with TRBD1 matching over 9 bases. CDR3 length: 13 residues. The J segment lost 6 bases and the V segment lost 6 bases, leaving 6 bases of the junction unmatched. Germline CDR1 SQVTM, CDR2 ANQGSEA. The CDR3 protein is CSVGTGRGQPQHF. CDR3 bases: TGCAGCGTGGGGACAGGGAGAGGTCAGCCCCAGCATTTT.

This rearrangement joins TRBV6-5 to TRBJ1-1; D gene ambiguous. The germline CDR1 and CDR2 sequences are MNHEY and SVGAGI. V lost 0 bases and J 1 base, leaving 9 bases between the germline ends. The CDR3 consists of 15 residues. The CDR3: CASSYSRRGNTEAFF. Written as DNA, the CDR3 is TGTGCCAGCAGTTACTCCCGACGGGGGAACACTGAAGCTTTCTTT.

The chain couples TRBV5-1 to TRBJ2-3; 15 nucleotides agree with TRBD2. Germline CDR1 reads SGHRS; CDR2 reads YFSETQ. The CDR3 has 18 residues. With V trimmed by 4 bases and J by 3 bases, 9 bases remained unmatched. The CDR3 loop reads CASSPGLAGGGATDTQYF. DNA of the CDR3: TGCGCCAGCAGCCCGGGACTAGCGGGGGGCGGGGCGACAGATACGCAGTATTTT.

The J gene is TRBJ1-1, the V gene TRBV9, with TRBD1 as a possible D gene (5 bases). Trimming stripped 4 bases from V and 3 bases from J, with 19 bases between. Germline loops: CDR1 SGDLS, CDR2 YYNGEE. This CDR3 spans 16 amino acids. For the CDR3, the DNA is TGTGCCAGCAGCCCACGGGGGGTATCTCGGTACACTGAAGCTTTCTTT. Translating gives CASSPRGVSRYTEAFF.

The chain recombines TRBV4-2 with TRBJ1-2; 7 bases align to TRBD1. CDR1 LGHNA and CDR2 YNFKEQ come from the germline V gene. This CDR3 region has 15 residues. V was clipped by 1 base and J by 0 bases; unmatched bases: 2. The CDR3 protein is CASSQGGQTNYGYTF. DNA of the CDR3: TGTGCCAGCAGCCAAGGGGGACAGACTAACTATGGCTACACCTTC.

The gene calls are TRBV28 and TRBJ2-7, with 7 bases identical to TRBD1. Germline CDR1 is MDHEN and CDR2 is SYDVKM. With 5 bases clipped from V and 3 bases from J, the junction kept 7 bases outside the gene matches. This CDR3 region has 14 residues. This chain's CDR3 is CASSTPGQHYEQYF. The CDR3 region has the DNA TGTGCCAGCAGTACCCCGGGACAGCACTACGAGCAGTACTTC.

The genes are TRBV28 and TRBJ2-7; possibly TRBD1 for D (5 bases). Trimming shortened V by 2 bases and J by 7 bases, and 9 bases separated the two germline ends. This CDR3 comprises 12 residues. Germline CDR1 MDHEN, CDR2 SYDVKM. CDR3 coding DNA: TGTGCCAGCAGTTTACCCACAGGAGAGCAGTACTTC. It yields the protein CASSLPTGEQYF.

This sequence joins TRBV11-2 and TRBJ1-4, with unresolved D. V was shortened by 2 bases and J by 0 bases, with 16 bases between the two germline ends. CDR3 size: 18 residues. Germline V gene lookup returns CDR1 SGHAT and CDR2 FQNNGV. CDR3 region: CASSLKVVGSTTNEKLFF. The DNA of the CDR3 is TGTGCCAGCAGCTTAAAGGTCGTCGGGAGCACAACTAATGAAAAACTGTTTTTT.

The rearrangement links TRBV7-2 to TRBJ2-7, with 7 positions matching TRBD1. J was trimmed by 0 bases and V by 5 bases; bases with no gene match: 7. This CDR3 has 15 amino acids. The germline CDR1 and CDR2 sequences are SGHTA and FQGNSA. The CDR3 here is CASSASGTASYEQYF. Here the CDR3 DNA reads TGTGCCAGCAGCGCCTCCGGGACAGCCTCCTACGAGCAGTACTTC.

The rearrangement uses TRBV13 and TRBJ2-7; the match to TRBD2 covers 9 bases. The CDR3 is made up of 14 amino acids. The germline gives CDR1 PRHDT, CDR2 FYEKMQ (reference sequence). Trimming removed 8 bases from V and 2 bases from J; junction bases left unmatched: 7. This CDR3 is CASGGRGGTYEQYF. In DNA form, the CDR3 reads TGTGCCAGCGGCGGGAGGGGCGGAACCTACGAGCAGTACTTC.